The source of this T cell receptor beta chain is a study of metastatic and nonmetastatic thyroid tumors. Study background: Thyroid patients, malignant and benign, had repertoires compared across blood and tumor or nodule tissue.

Under the authors' procedure: Clinicopathological groups differed in CDR3, with these differences serving to build a distant-metastasis classifier for papillary thyroid cancer. TCRdb re-called clones via MiXCR from the PCR reads. None of the V and J calls come from the authors' own analysis; TCRdb made them. The sample yields 25,000 to 35,000 clones, 15% to 20% seen once. Not a single patient had been given any form of treatment at any point before undergoing thyroid surgery. This clone is medium-sized (0.01 to 0.1%) in the sample. What it recognizes is unknown. This CDR3 has 14 amino acids. Trimming removed 2 bases at V and 8 bases at J, with 15 bases between. CDR1 is MNHEY and CDR2 is SVGAGI in the germline V gene. Regarding the study as a whole: When malignant thyroid tumors were compared with benign nodules, TCR beta diversity was reportedly significantly higher in the malignant tumors. This held in both blood and tumor samples.

The origin of this receptor is a female donor with papillary thyroid cancer or a benign thyroid nodule (not recorded which). Some clones in this sample may be carry-over from other donors' samples. The genes are TRBV6-5 and TRBJ1-2, with D unresolved. The sample taken for sequencing was blood. CDR3 amino acids: CASSYGLGSQGYTF. The CDR3 region has the DNA TGTGCCAGCAGTTACGGCCTCGGCAGCCAAGGCTACACCTTC.